A selection of T cell receptor beta chains follows, all from one sample in a study of control samples from healthy donors and cancer patients. Sequencing was performed with immunoSEQ multiplex PCR; in TCRdb, only in-frame clones are kept and a portion is missing. The data contain about 77,000 clones, 85% to 95% of them singletons. The specimen sequenced was blood. The origin of the receptors is an older woman in good health. The CDR3 runs from the conserved cysteine through the conserved F or W. Each record gives: clone size, J gene, CDR3 length, D gene, V gene, CDR3 DNA, CDR3 protein. D genes are given only for firm matches. The size of a clone is reported for some rows only, either as once, few or many, or as a class for expanded clones.

. | TRBJ2-1 | 15 | . | TRBV6-5 | TGTGCCAGCGCGACCTCGGGGACTTACGGCTCTGAGCAGTTCTTC | CASATSGTYGSEQFF
few | TRBJ2-7 | 16 | TRBD1 | TRBV27 | TGTGCCAGCAGTCTCGATTACAGGGGCGCCGGCTACGAGCAGTACTTC | CASSLDYRGAGYEQYF
. | TRBJ2-7 | 13 | . | TRBV6-2/TRBV6-3 | TGTGCCAGCAGCCCACAGTACGGCGAAGCTCAGTACTTC | CASSPQYGEAQYF
. | TRBJ1-1 | 15 | TRBD1 | TRBV5-6 | TGTGCCAGCAGCTTGGTGGACAGGGGGAACACTGAAGCTTTCTTT | CASSLVDRGNTEAFF
. | TRBJ1-2 | 15 | . | TRBV7-2 | TGTGCCAGCAGCTCTAGCCTAAGGGGCGAATATGGCTACACCTTC | CASSSSLRGEYGYTF
. | TRBJ1-4 | 13 | . | TRBV11-2 | TGTGCCAGCAGCTTAGAAAGTTTGGGACTAGCTCGGTTT | CASSLESLGLARF
. | TRBJ2-7 | 14 | . | TRBV5-1 | TGCGCCAGCAGCCTTGGGACTGCAACCTACGAGCAGTACTTC | CASSLGTATYEQYF
. | TRBJ1-5 | 17 | . | TRBV6-1 | TGTGCCAGCAGTGAAGCGAGGTCCGGTAGGGGCAATCAGCCCCAGCATTTT | CASSEARSGRGNQPQHF
. | TRBJ2-7 | 17 | . | TRBV5-1 | TGCGCCAGCAGTCCCCGACCGGGACTTGGGGCGGCCTACGAGCAGTACTTC | CASSPRPGLGAAYEQYF
. | TRBJ2-1 | 14 | . | TRBV7-2 | TGTGCCAGCAGCCCCAGGGGACCCTACAATGAGCAGTTCTTC | CASSPRGPYNEQFF
few | TRBJ1-2 | 15 | TRBD1 | TRBV28 | TGTGCCAGCAGCCACCGACAGGGGGCAAACTATGGCTACACCTTC | CASSHRQGANYGYTF
. | TRBJ2-3 | 13 | . | TRBV27 | TGTGCCAGCAGTTTATCGAGGCCAGATACGCAGTATTTT | CASSLSRPDTQYF
. | TRBJ1-3 | 15 | . | TRBV18 | TGTGCCAGCTCAGAACAGGTGACCTCTGGAAACACCATATATTTT | CASSEQVTSGNTIYF
once | TRBJ2-1 | 14 | . | TRBV24-1 | TGTGCCACCAGTGTCGAAGCCTTCGGCAATGAGCAGTTCTTC | CATSVEAFGNEQFF
. | TRBJ2-2 | 13 | TRBD2 | TRBV7-3 | TGTGCCAGCAGCAAGCGGGAAGCCGGGGAGCTGTTTTTT | CASSKREAGELFF
once | TRBJ2-3 | 13 | TRBD2 | TRBV6-5 | TGTGCCAGCAGCGAGGGGAGGGCAGATACGCAGTATTTT | CASSEGRADTQYF
. | TRBJ2-4 | 11 | . | TRBV19 | TGTGCCAGTAGAGAGGGAAACATTCAGTACTTC | CASREGNIQYF
. | TRBJ1-4 | 15 | . | TRBV19 | TGTGCCAGTAGTGTCACAGGGTACACGGACGAAAAACTGTTTTTT | CASSVTGYTDEKLFF
. | TRBJ2-2 | 14 | . | TRBV5-6 | TGTGCCAGCAGCTTTCTTCCGAACACCGGGGAGCTGTTTTTT | CASSFLPNTGELFF
. | TRBJ2-5 | 15 | TRBD1 | TRBV5-4 | TGTGCCAGCAGCTTCCGACAGGGGGCAGGAGAGACCCAGTACTTC | CASSFRQGAGETQYF
. | TRBJ1-2 | 15 | . | TRBV28 | TGTGCCAGCAGTTTAGAGACAGGTGGGCTCTATGGCTACACCTTC | CASSLETGGLYGYTF
. | TRBJ2-5 | 13 | TRBD2 | TRBV28 | TGTGCCAGCAACGAAGCGGGGGGGAAGACCCAGTACTTC | CASNEAGGKTQYF
. | TRBJ2-7 | 13 | . | TRBV7-9 | TGTGCCAGCACTGAGGGGGGGTCCTACGAGCAGTACTTC | CASTEGGSYEQYF
once | TRBJ1-5 | 13 | . | TRBV27 | TGTGCCAGCAGTTTCCAGAAAGGGGGGCCCCAGCATTTT | CASSFQKGGPQHF
. | TRBJ2-1 | 14 | . | TRBV18 | TGTGCCAGCTCACCAAGCACTAGCCATAATGAGCAGTTCTTC | CASSPSTSHNEQFF
. | TRBJ1-2 | 14 | TRBD1 | TRBV3-1/TRBV3-2 | TGTGCCAGCAGCCAAACGGGACAGCTTTCTGGCTACACCTTC | CASSQTGQLSGYTF
. | TRBJ1-5 | 15 | TRBD1 | TRBV4-3 | TGCGCCAGCAGCCAAGATCGGACAGGGGAGCAGCCCCAGCATTTT | CASSQDRTGEQPQHF
. | TRBJ1-1 | 13 | . | TRBV5-1 | TGCGCCAGCAGCTTCACTGGAAACACTGAAGCTTTCTTT | CASSFTGNTEAFF
. | TRBJ2-1 | 15 | TRBD2 | TRBV2 | TGTGCCAGCAGTGTTTCTAGCGGGGTCTACAATGAGCAGTTCTTC | CASSVSSGVYNEQFF
. | TRBJ2-1 | 20 | TRBD2 | TRBV5-8 | TGTGCCAGCAGCCCTCGAAGGGGCCGGGGGACTAGCGGGAACTACAATGAGCAGTTCTTC | CASSPRRGRGTSGNYNEQFF
. | TRBJ1-1 | 11 | . | TRBV19 | TGTGCCAGTAGTTTTAGCCGCGCGGCTTTCTTT | CASSFSRAAFF
. | TRBJ1-2 | 14 | . | TRBV6-1 | TGTGCCAGCAGTGAAGCTGGAGCCAACTATGGCTACACCTTC | CASSEAGANYGYTF
. | TRBJ2-1 | 17 | TRBD1 | TRBV5-6 | TGTGCCAGCAGCTTAGGTACACGGACAGGGGCCTACAATGAGCAGTTCTTC | CASSLGTRTGAYNEQFF
. | TRBJ2-1 | 15 | . | TRBV1 | TGCACCAGCAGCCAGCTAGCGAATTCCGACAATGAGCAGTTCTTC | CTSSQLANSDNEQFF
once | TRBJ1-1 | 14 | . | TRBV18 | TGTGCCAGCTCACCACCTTCGGGAAACACTGAAGCTTTCTTT | CASSPPSGNTEAFF
. | TRBJ2-1 | 14 | . | TRBV6-5 | TGTGCCAGGGTCGGCGCGAGCTCCTACAATGAGCAGTTCTTC | CARVGASSYNEQFF
. | TRBJ2-5 | 15 | . | TRBV18 | TGTGCCAGCTCACCACCGGGACGGCCCCAAGAGACCCAGTACTTC | CASSPPGRPQETQYF
. | TRBJ1-1 | 13 | TRBD1 | TRBV6-2/TRBV6-3 | TGTGCCAGCAGTTCTGACAGGGGGCGAGGAGCTTTCTTT | CASSSDRGRGAFF
. | TRBJ1-2 | 14 | . | TRBV5-8 | TGTGCCAGCAGCGTCAATACGGGGGCCTATGGCTACACCTTC | CASSVNTGAYGYTF
. | TRBJ2-7 | 14 | . | TRBV28 | TGTGCCAGCAGCTCCCCTCTCCACCCCTACGAGCAGTACTTC | CASSSPLHPYEQYF
. | TRBJ1-2 | 13 | . | TRBV9 | TGTGCCAGCAGCCCACCAGCGGGTTATGGCTACACCTTC | CASSPPAGYGYTF
. | TRBJ1-1 | 14 | . | TRBV7-9 | TGTGCCAGCAGCTTGGGACATCCGAACACTGAAGCTTTCTTT | CASSLGHPNTEAFF
. | TRBJ1-1 | 12 | . | TRBV6-5 | TGTGCCAGCAGCGGGGTGGTCACTGAAGCTTTCTTT | CASSGVVTEAFF
. | TRBJ1-4 | 13 | . | TRBV10-3 | TGTGCCATCAAACCAGAAGTTAATGAAAAACTGTTTTTT | CAIKPEVNEKLFF
. | TRBJ1-3 | 13 | . | TRBV7-9 | TGTGCCAGCAGCTTAGCGATGGGGGCCACCATATATTTT | CASSLAMGATIYF
. | TRBJ2-5 | 13 | . | TRBV7-2 | TGTGCCAGCACCAGCGCCATGCAAGAGACCCAGTACTTC | CASTSAMQETQYF
. | TRBJ2-5 | 15 | . | TRBV7-2 | TGTGCCAGCAGCTTAGAGGCAGGACGATGGAAGACCCAGTACTTC | CASSLEAGRWKTQYF
. | TRBJ2-2 | 15 | TRBD1 | TRBV11-2 | TGTGCCAGCAGCTCCCGACAGGGATCGGCCGGGGAGCTGTTTTTT | CASSSRQGSAGELFF
few | TRBJ2-7 | 15 | . | TRBV2 | TGTGCCAGCAGTGAATGGCCGGCAGGGAACTACGAGCAGTACTTC | CASSEWPAGNYEQYF
. | TRBJ2-7 | 16 | TRBD1 | TRBV29-1 | TGCAGCGTTGAAGAAATAAGGACAGGGCAATCCTACGAGCAGTACTTC | CSVEEIRTGQSYEQYF
. | TRBJ1-1 | 12 | . | TRBV9 | TGTGCCAGCAGCGCAGTGAACACTGAAGCTTTCTTT | CASSAVNTEAFF
. | TRBJ1-2 | 13 | . | TRBV15 | TGTGCCACCAGCAGAGGACAGGACTATGGCTACACCTTC | CATSRGQDYGYTF
. | TRBJ1-2 | 11 | . | TRBV20-1 | TGCAGTGCTGCGAGGGCCTATGGCTACACCTTC | CSAARAYGYTF